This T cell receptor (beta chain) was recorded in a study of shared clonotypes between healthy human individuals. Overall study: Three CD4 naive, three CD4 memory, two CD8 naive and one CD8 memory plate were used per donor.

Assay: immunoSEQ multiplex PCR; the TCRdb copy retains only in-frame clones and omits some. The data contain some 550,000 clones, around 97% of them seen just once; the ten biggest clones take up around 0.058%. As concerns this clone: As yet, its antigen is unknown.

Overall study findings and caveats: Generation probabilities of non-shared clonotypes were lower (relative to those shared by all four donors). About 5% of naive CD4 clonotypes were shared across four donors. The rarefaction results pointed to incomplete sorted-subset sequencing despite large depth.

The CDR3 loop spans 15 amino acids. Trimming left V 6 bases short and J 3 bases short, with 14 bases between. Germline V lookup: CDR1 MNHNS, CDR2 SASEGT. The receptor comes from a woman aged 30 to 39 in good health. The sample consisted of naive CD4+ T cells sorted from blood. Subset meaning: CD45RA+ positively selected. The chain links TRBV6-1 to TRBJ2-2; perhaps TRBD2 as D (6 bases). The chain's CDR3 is CASRERLVHTGELFF. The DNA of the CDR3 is TGTGCCAGCAGGGAGAGACTAGTGCACACCGGGGAGCTGTTTTTT.